One sample yielded the 28 T cell receptor beta chains listed below, sequenced in a study of shared clonotypes between healthy human individuals. The method was immunoSEQ multiplex PCR; TCRdb's version includes in-frame clones alone and lacks a portion of them. Here the sample spans 1.5 million to 2.5 million clones, about 95% being singletons. Naive CD8 cells were CD45RO-negative, positively selected for CCR7, excluding terminally differentiated effector memory CD45RA+ cells. Material: naive CD8+ T cells sorted from blood. Every receptor here comes from a man between 18 and 29 years old in good health.

The chain links TRBV27 to TRBJ1-1; D is possibly TRBD1 (5 bases). Germline CDR1 MNHEY, CDR2 SMNVEV (reference sequence). V was clipped by 1 base and J by 1 base, with 16 bases between them. This CDR3 contains 17 residues. The CDR3 reads CASSLFGVLGGNTEAFF. The CDR3, as DNA: TGTGCCAGCAGTTTATTCGGGGTCCTCGGGGGGAACACTGAAGCTTTCTTT.

The chain recombines TRBV6-6 with TRBJ1-5; D not certain. The germline V gene encodes CDR1 MNHNY and CDR2 SVGAGI (reference sequence). Trimming removed 6 bases from V and 0 bases from J, with 15 bases in between. The CDR3 has 16 amino acids. CDR3: CASSEMAHYSNQPQHF. The DNA for the CDR3 is TGTGCCAGCAGCGAGATGGCACATTATAGCAATCAGCCCCAGCATTTT.

This clone was counted a single time. Distinct nucleotide sequences in the sample also encode this CDR3. The genes are TRBV2 and TRBJ2-1; D might be TRBD1 (5 bases). CDR1 and CDR2 from the germline V gene are SNHLY and FYNNEI. This CDR3 spans 13 amino acids. The V gene lost 8 bases and the J gene lost 3 bases, with 11 bases spanning the gap. The CDR3 sequence is CASRPDSYNEQFF. The CDR3 DNA reads TGTGCCAGCCGCCCAGACAGCTACAATGAGCAGTTCTTC.

The V and J genes are TRBV27 and TRBJ2-5; a possible D gene is TRBD1 (6 bases). CDR1 is MNHEY, CDR2 SMNVEV, per germline (reference sequence). Trimming left V 4 bases short and J 4 bases short, with 19 bases between. This CDR3 has 16 residues. The CDR3 bases are TGTGCCAGCAGTTCGTCCCCACAGGGTGGGGGAGAGACCCAGTACTTC. Protein sequence: CASSSSPQGGGETQYF.

The chain carries TRBV7-2 and TRBJ2-7; 12 bases fit TRBD2. J was trimmed by 2 bases and V by 0 bases; bases with no gene match: 2. Germline lookup yields CDR1 SGHTA and CDR2 FQGNSA. CDR3 length equals 16 residues. The CDR3 here is CASSLALAGGPYEQYF. The CDR3 nucleotides are TGTGCCAGCAGCTTAGCTCTAGCGGGAGGGCCCTACGAGCAGTACTTC.

As for this clone: A read error is the likely source, as a far larger clone sits one nucleotide away. Other DNA sequences in the same sample also yield this CDR3. The V and J genes are TRBV9 and TRBJ1-1; D unclear. This CDR3 is built from 13 residues. Trimming took 0 bases from V and 1 from J, leaving 4 bases between them. Germline CDR1 reads SGDLS; CDR2 reads YYNGEE. This chain's CDR3 is CASSVGANTEAFF. The CDR3 DNA sequence: TGTGCCAGCAGCGTAGGAGCGAACACTGAAGCTTTCTTT.

The gene calls are TRBV21-1 and TRBJ1-5; TRBD1, the table's D call, was not compared with the DNA. TRBV21-1 is labeled a pseudogene. The CDR3 is made up of 15 amino acids. The CDR3 nucleotides read TGTGCCAGCAGGGGGGACAGGGGATGCAATCAGCCCCAGCATTTT. Translating gives CASRGDRGCNQPQHF.

The chain is built from TRBV4-3 and TRBJ1-1; D call uncertain. The CDR3 length is 15 residues. CDR1 is LGHNA and CDR2 is YSLEER in the germline V gene. V was shortened by 0 bases and J by 4 bases, with 12 bases between the two germline ends. For the CDR3, the DNA is TGCGCCAGCAGCCAAGATCACACAGTGTTCACTGAAGCTTTCTTT. It yields the protein CASSQDHTVFTEAFF.

The rearrangement uses TRBV27 and TRBJ1-1, with D possibly TRBD1 on 5 matching bases. Germline CDR1 is MNHEY and CDR2 is SMNVEV (reference sequence). This CDR3 region has 12 residues. Trimming stripped 8 bases from V and 1 base from J, with 8 bases between. This CDR3 is CASSTANTEAFF. In nucleotides, the CDR3 is TGTGCCAGCTCGACAGCGAACACTGAAGCTTTCTTT.

The chain is built from TRBV27 and TRBJ2-1; D unresolved. Germline loops: CDR1 MNHEY, CDR2 SMNVEV (reference sequence). CDR3 length equals 13 residues. Trimming removed 3 bases at V and 5 bases at J, with 8 bases between. The CDR3 loop is CASSFDLNNEQFF. DNA of the CDR3: TGTGCCAGCAGTTTCGACCTTAACAATGAGCAGTTCTTC.

Concerning this clone itself: The same CDR3 is also encoded by other DNA sequences in this sample. The V and J genes are TRBV4-1 and TRBJ2-7; D might be TRBD1 (6 bases). The V end was cut by 1 base, the J end by 2 bases, with 9 bases between. CDR3 length equals 14 residues. CDR1 MGHRA and CDR2 YSYEKL come from the germline V gene. Here the CDR3 reads CASSQATGTYEQYF. The CDR3 DNA sequence: TGCGCCAGCAGCCAAGCTACAGGGACCTACGAGCAGTACTTC.

This chain connects TRBV7-2 to TRBJ1-4; no definite D call. Trimming shortened V by 5 bases and J by 1 base, and 8 bases separated the two germline ends. CDR1 and CDR2 (germline): SGHTA, FQGNSA. The CDR3 is made up of 14 amino acids. The CDR3 nucleotides are TGTGCCAGCAGCCTCGATAAAACTAATGAAAAACTGTTTTTT. Translation gives CASSLDKTNEKLFF.

The chain joins TRBV14 to TRBJ1-2; no clear D. This CDR3 is built from 14 residues. V shed 2 bases and J shed 0 bases, with 7 bases lying between them. Germline V CDR1 and CDR2: SGHDN, FVKESK. The DNA for the CDR3 is TGTGCCAGCAGCCAATTGAATACTAACTATGGCTACACCTTC. Its translation: CASSQLNTNYGYTF.

The V call is TRBV7-9, the J call TRBJ1-2; weak D call: TRBD1 (5 bases). The CDR3 consists of 14 residues. The V gene's germline CDR1 is SEHNR and CDR2 FQNEAQ (reference sequence). Trimming took 5 bases from V and 4 from J, leaving 14 bases between them. CDR3 region: CASSPLGTFYGYTF. DNA of the CDR3: TGTGCCAGCAGCCCACTCGGGACCTTCTATGGCTACACCTTC. Based on the CDR3 plus reference TRBV7-9 and TRBJ1-2, the full variable domain is DTGVSQNPRHKITKRGQNVTFRCDPISEHNRLYWYRQTLGQGPEFLTYFQNEAQLEKSRLLSDRFSAERPKGSFSTLEIQRTEQGDSAMYLCASSPLGTFYGYTFGSGTRLTVV.

About this clone itself: The sample holds other DNA sequences that translate to the same CDR3. The rearrangement uses TRBV28 and TRBJ1-1, with D possibly being TRBD1 (6 bases). V dropped 5 bases and J dropped 1 base, with 8 bases sitting between them. This CDR3 has 13 residues. Germline CDR1 is MDHEN and CDR2 is SYDVKM. The CDR3 loop is CASSLRGNTEAFF. DNA for the CDR3: TGTGCCAGCAGTCTCAGGGGGAACACTGAAGCTTTCTTT.

The chain is built from TRBV1 and TRBJ1-1. TRBV1 represents a pseudogene. The CDR3 loop spans 11 amino acids. The CDR3 bases are TGCACCAGCAGCCCTGGCACTGAAGCTTTCTTT. Protein: CTSSPGTEAFF.

This chain links TRBV7-8 with TRBJ1-3, with TRBD1 matching 9 bases. Germline trimming cut 5 bases from V and 0 bases from J; bases unmatched to any gene: 8. Germline CDR1 and CDR2: SGHVS and FQNEAQ. This CDR3 is 17 amino acids long. The CDR3 loop reads CASSDEDRGPSGNTIYF. DNA of the CDR3: TGTGCCAGCAGCGACGAGGACAGGGGCCCCTCTGGAAACACCATATATTTT. Complete variable domain (other parts from reference TRBV7-8 and TRBJ1-3): GAGVSQSPRYKVAKRGQDVALRCDPISGHVSLFWYQQALGQGPEFLTYFQNEAQLDKSGLPSDRFFAERPEGSVSTLKIQRTQQEDSAVYLCASSDEDRGPSGNTIYFGEGSWLTVV.

This rearrangement joins TRBV13 to TRBJ1-1, with D possibly being TRBD1 (5 bases). Trimming pared 3 bases from V and 8 bases from J, leaving 19 bases between. The CDR3 is 15 amino acids. Germline V CDR1 and CDR2: PRHDT, FYEKMQ (reference sequence). CDR3 DNA sequence: TGTGCCAGCAGCTTTGTGACTGAAAGGGGAGGAGAAGCTTTCTTT. Its protein product is CASSFVTERGGEAFF.

The chain links TRBV4-1 to TRBJ2-1; D call uncertain. The germline gives CDR1 MGHRA, CDR2 YSYEKL. The V and J ends lost 1 base and 5 bases respectively, with 9 bases between them. CDR3 size: 14 residues. Written as DNA, the CDR3 is TGCGCCAGCAGCCAAGTCCTAGTTGACAATGAGCAGTTCTTC. As protein: CASSQVLVDNEQFF.

V usage is TRBV12-5 and J usage is TRBJ2-7; D is perhaps TRBD2 (6 bases). V lost 8 bases and J lost 5, with 13 bases in between. The CDR3 covers 12 residues. The germline V gene has CDR1 LGHNT and CDR2 FRNRAP. Here the CDR3 DNA reads TGTGCTAGTCAAAGGGAGGACGACGAGCAGTACTTC. Encoded protein: CASQREDDEQYF. The variable domain in full, completed from reference TRBV12-5 and TRBJ2-7, reads DARVTQTPRHKVTEMGQEVTMRCQPILGHNTVFWYRQTMMQGLELLAYFRNRAPLDDSGMPKDRFSAEMPDATLATLKIQPSEPRDSAVYFCASQREDDEQYFGPGTRLTVT.

V and J are TRBV28 and TRBJ2-5; no firm D call. Germline V gene sequence: CDR1 MDHEN, CDR2 SYDVKM. The length of the CDR3 is 15 residues. Trimming stripped 3 bases from V and 1 base from J, with 12 bases between. The CDR3 region has the DNA TGTGCCAGCAGTTTTCCTGGTAGGAGCCAAGAGACCCAGTACTTC. As protein: CASSFPGRSQETQYF.

The V gene is TRBV30, the J gene TRBJ2-1; 7 bases line up with TRBD1. Germline V gene sequence: CDR1 GTSNPN, CDR2 SVGIG (reference sequence). V shed 6 bases, J shed 6 bases, and the junction held 11 bases outside the gene matches. The CDR3 is 14 residues long. In nucleotides, the CDR3 is TGTGCCTGCGACAGACAGGGCCAGGGCAATGAGCAGTTCTTC. Protein product: CACDRQGQGNEQFF.

The chain is built from TRBV6-5 and TRBJ2-5; D is unclear. Germline CDR1 MNHEY, CDR2 SVGAGI. The V gene lost 0 bases and the J gene lost 1 base, with 12 bases spanning the gap. The CDR3 is 16 residues long. In DNA, the CDR3 is TGTGCCAGCAGTTACTCGTCGTTTGGAGTCCAAGAGACCCAGTACTTC. Residues: CASSYSSFGVQETQYF.

This chain links TRBV9 with TRBJ1-4; 8 bases fit TRBD1. Per germline, CDR1 SGDLS and CDR2 YYNGEE. Losses at the gene ends were 8 bases for V and 7 bases for J; bases not matched to a gene: 13. The CDR3 spans 15 residues. The CDR3 nucleotides are TGTGCCAGGGGTAGCCGGAGGACAGGGAGTGAAAAACTGTTTTTT. It specifies CARGSRRTGSEKLFF.

The V gene is TRBV7-9, the J gene TRBJ1-1, with D tentatively TRBD1 (6 bases). Germline V gene data show CDR1 as SEHNR and CDR2 as FQNEAQ (reference sequence). The CDR3 runs 12 residues. The ends were cut back, 10 bases at V and 6 bases at J, with 15 bases in the middle. The CDR3 region is CATRGAQAEAFF. DNA of the CDR3: TGTGCCACCAGGGGAGCGCAGGCTGAAGCTTTCTTT.

The chain combines TRBV5-6 with TRBJ2-7; D might be TRBD1 (6 bases). V lost 3 bases, J lost 0 bases, and 16 bases lay in between. This CDR3 contains 16 residues. Per the germline V gene, CDR1 is SGHDT and CDR2 is YYEEEE. CDR3 in amino acids: CASSSLRRGSSYEQYF. In DNA, the CDR3 is TGTGCCAGCAGCTCCCTCCGAAGGGGGAGCTCCTACGAGCAGTACTTC.

This clone has a single count. The chain recombines TRBV21-1 with TRBJ2-2; the D call TRBD2 from the table was never checked on the DNA. TRBV21-1 is a listed pseudogene. The CDR3 is 18 amino acids. The CDR3 DNA reads as TGTGCCAGCAGCAAACTACCATTACAGCGGATGAACACCGGGGAGCTGTTTTTT. Protein: CASSKLPLQRMNTGELFF.

The chain recombines TRBV4-1 with TRBJ2-7, with 8 nucleotides matching TRBD2. CDR1 is MGHRA and CDR2 is YSYEKL in the germline V gene. With 2 bases clipped from V and 4 bases from J, the junction kept 13 bases outside the gene matches. CDR3 size: 17 residues. DNA of the CDR3: TGCGCCAGCAGCCAATGGGACGGGGGGGCCCCACCTTACGAGCAGTACTTC. It codes for CASSQWDGGAPPYEQYF.